This entry lists 16 T cell receptor beta chains sequenced from one sample in a study of response to subunit inactivated influenza vaccine. TCRdb re-called the RT-PCR reads through MiXCR, storing one row per CDR3 protein. The sample contains about 520,000 distinct CDR3 sequences, around 7.7% of which appear only once. Here the sequenced sample was PBMCs from blood, taken around 25 months after vaccination. The receptor set was obtained from a man aged 45 to 75 who received an inactivated influenza vaccine.

In this sample, this clonotype turned up a few times. The chain uses TRBV27 and TRBJ2-5, with D uncertain. Germline V CDR1 and CDR2: MNHEY, SMNVEV (reference sequence). CDR3 length equals 14 residues. The V end was cut by 3 bases, the J end by 3 bases, with 11 bases between. Written as DNA, the CDR3 is TGTGCCAGCAGTTTCTCGCGGTTCAAAGAGACCCAGTACTTC. Translated: CASSFSRFKETQYF.

The chain has TRBV5-1 and TRBJ2-3, with a tentative D call TRBD2 (5 bases). The CDR3 length is 13 residues. From germline, CDR1 is SGHRS and CDR2 YFSETQ. V was clipped by 3 bases and J by 7 bases, with 12 bases between them. The CDR3 protein is CASSSSTGNTQYF. The CDR3 coding sequence is TGCGCCAGCAGCTCATCGACCGGGAATACGCAGTATTTT.

The chain couples TRBV6-1 to TRBJ1-6, with D unresolved. The V gene's germline CDR1 is MNHNS and CDR2 SASEGT. CDR3 size: 14 residues. V was cut by 7 bases and J by 7 bases, with 14 bases left in between. In nucleotides, the CDR3 is TGTGCCAGCAAAAAGGACCCAGTGAATTCACCCCTCCACTTT. Amino acid sequence: CASKKDPVNSPLHF.

The rearrangement uses TRBV7-9 and TRBJ2-7; weak D call: TRBD1 (6 bases). V shed 5 bases and J shed 0 bases, with 14 bases lying between them. Per germline, CDR1 SEHNR and CDR2 FQNEAQ (reference sequence). This CDR3 spans 15 amino acids. The CDR3 spells CASSARQVPSYEQYF. The CDR3 bases are TGTGCCAGCAGCGCGAGACAGGTCCCCTCCTACGAGCAGTACTTC.

The chain recombines TRBV2 with TRBJ1-3; 10 positions match TRBD1. Trimming cost V 7 bases and J 6 bases; bases outside gene matches: 21. The CDR3 length is 19 residues. Germline CDR1 is SNHLY and CDR2 is FYNNEI. CDR3 bases: TGTGCCAGCACCGTGAGAGGACAGGGGGGCCGAGGACTGGAAAACACCATATATTTT. This sequence encodes CASTVRGQGGRGLENTIYF.

This clonotype appeared a few times. The chain employs TRBV5-1 and TRBJ2-1; D unclear. The V gene's germline CDR1 is SGHRS and CDR2 YFSETQ. CDR3 length: 15 amino acids. V gave up 1 base and J gave up 4 bases, with 12 bases separating them. CDR3 region: CASSLSLDGYNEQFF. For the CDR3, the DNA is TGCGCCAGCAGCTTGTCCCTCGACGGTTACAATGAGCAGTTCTTC.

CDR3 nucleotides: TGCAGTGCCCCTGGGCAGGGTGGGATTGGAAAACTGTTTTTT. Translated, it gives CSAPGQGGIGKLFF. The chain is built from TRBV20-1 and TRBJ1-4; possibly TRBD1 for D (5 bases). Germline V gene sequence: CDR1 DFQATT, CDR2 SNEGSKA (reference sequence). V was clipped by 6 bases and J by 10 bases, with 21 bases between them. The CDR3 contains 14 residues.

The chain uses TRBV11-2 and TRBJ2-5; 15 positions agree with TRBD2. Unmatched junction bases numbered 1, after V lost 4 bases and J lost 4 bases. Germline values: CDR1 SGHAT, CDR2 FQNNGV. The CDR3 sequence is 15 residues long. The CDR3 sequence: CASSWGLAGGETQYF. In nucleotides, the CDR3 is TGTGCCAGCAGCTGGGGACTAGCGGGAGGAGAGACCCAGTACTTC.

This clonotype has only a few counts. The CDR3 reads CSFTPAGGADTQYF. The CDR3 bases are TGCAGTTTCACCCCCGCCGGGGGGGCGGATACGCAGTATTTT. The rearrangement uses TRBV20-1 and TRBJ2-3; TRBD2 aligns across 8 bases. Losses at the gene ends were 8 bases for V and 6 bases for J; bases not matched to a gene: 13. The CDR3 contains 14 residues. Germline V lookup: CDR1 DFQATT, CDR2 SNEGSKA (reference sequence).

This clonotype has just a few counts. This chain links TRBV9 with TRBJ2-2; D is uncertain. V was trimmed by 3 bases and J by 7 bases, leaving 7 bases between them. CDR1 and CDR2 from the germline V gene are SGDLS and YYNGEE. The CDR3 totals 12 residues. In DNA form, the CDR3 reads TGTGCCAGCAGCGGGGGTGGCGGGGAGCTGTTTTTT. Translation gives CASSGGGGELFF.

This clonotype has ten or more counts. V gene TRBV5-1 combines with J gene TRBJ2-1; 12 bases are a match to TRBD2. With V trimmed by 3 bases and J by 3 bases, 7 bases remained unmatched. Germline CDR1 and CDR2: SGHRS and YFSETQ. The CDR3 contains 17 residues. This chain's CDR3 is CASSSSSGRALYNEQFF. The CDR3 nucleotides are TGCGCCAGCAGCTCCTCTAGCGGGAGGGCACTCTACAATGAGCAGTTCTTC.

This clonotype was counted ten times or more. The chain carries TRBV5-5 and TRBJ2-6; D may be TRBD1 (6 bases). The CDR3 has 18 residues. Trimming took off 4 bases at V and 0 bases at J, with 17 bases between the two ends. CDR1 is SGHKS, CDR2 YYEKEE, per germline (reference sequence). The CDR3 region has the DNA TGTGCCAGCAGCCCGCTCTCAGGGGAAAGCTCTGGGGCCAACGTCCTGACTTTC. Amino acid sequence: CASSPLSGESSGANVLTF. The full variable domain, in which reference TRBV5-5 and TRBJ2-6 provide the parts outside the CDR3, is DAGVTQSPTHLIKTRGQQVTLRCSPISGHKSVSWYQQVLGQGPQFIFQYYEKEERGRGNFPDRFSARQFPNYSSELNVNALLLGDSALYLCASSPLSGESSGANVLTFGAGSRLTVL.

The rearrangement joins TRBV7-9 to TRBJ1-4; no definite D call. V lost 5 bases, J lost 3 bases, and 10 bases lay in between. Looked up from germline, CDR1 is SEHNR and CDR2 is FQNEAQ (reference sequence). The CDR3 sequence is 14 residues long. The DNA of the CDR3 is TGTGCCAGCAGCCAAAATAGTGCTAATGAAAAACTGTTTTTT. Translation: CASSQNSANEKLFF. Using reference TRBV7-9 and TRBJ1-4 for the parts outside the CDR3, the full variable domain is DTGVSQNPRHKITKRGQNVTFRCDPISEHNRLYWYRQTLGQGPEFLTYFQNEAQLEKSRLLSDRFSAERPKGSFSTLEIQRTEQGDSAMYLCASSQNSANEKLFFGSGTQLSVL.

This clonotype has just a few counts. The chain links TRBV20-1 to TRBJ1-3; D might be TRBD1 (6 bases). The V gene lost 6 bases and the J gene lost 2 bases, with 11 bases spanning the gap. CDR1 and CDR2 from the germline V gene are DFQATT and SNEGSKA (reference sequence). The CDR3 runs 13 residues. The CDR3 loop reads CSAWDIAGNTIYF. The DNA of the CDR3 is TGCAGTGCATGGGACATTGCTGGAAACACCATATATTTT.

V is TRBV20-1 and J is TRBJ2-1, with D uncertain. Germline-derived CDR1 and CDR2 are DFQATT and SNEGSKA (reference sequence). The CDR3 has 12 amino acids. The V end lost 1 base, the J end lost 6 bases, and 7 bases lay between the germline ends. The CDR3 protein is CSARVGPNEQFF. The CDR3 nucleotides are TGCAGTGCTAGAGTCGGACCCAATGAGCAGTTCTTC.

This clonotype was recorded at least ten times. The V call is TRBV12-3 or TRBV12-4, the J call TRBJ2-1, with a weak D call TRBD1 (6 bases). This CDR3 contains 15 residues. V was trimmed by 5 bases and J by 5 bases, leaving 16 bases between them. CDR3: CASSAQGPLNNEQFF. CDR3 in DNA: TGTGCCAGCAGTGCACAGGGACCGTTAAACAATGAGCAGTTCTTC.